This T cell receptor beta chain was recorded in a study of CD8+ T cells in alopecia areata. About the research overall: Tofacitinib ran for 6 to 18 months before 6 months off drug.

General observations from the study: Tofacitinib did not eliminate many expanded lesional clones from scalp or blood. Tissue-resident alphabeta T cells belonging to normal skin likewise get sequenced within scalp specimens.

About this clone itself: What it binds is not known.

Following extraction, RNA underwent reverse transcription to cDNA, which served as the sequencing template. Here immunoSEQ multiplex PCR was the method, and the copy in TCRdb shows in-frame clones only, minus some. Of about 120,000 clones listed, roughly three fifths were seen once; the top ten hold 9% to 15%. Germline V gene lookup returns CDR1 MNHNY and CDR2 SVGAGI (reference sequence). This CDR3 comprises 15 residues. Deletions cut 4 bases from V and 0 bases from J, with 10 bases between. As to treatment: oral pan-JAK inhibitor, 5-10 mg twice daily. From alopecia areata patients, lesional scalp punch biopsies and peripheral blood were collected.

The gene calls are TRBV6-6 and TRBJ1-5; D not certain. The material sequenced was CD8+ T cells sorted from blood, taken at week 24, from a patient treated with tofacitinib. The receptor was derived from a human donor with alopecia areata. Here the CDR3 reads CASSWVARSNQPQHF. The DNA for the CDR3 is TGTGCCAGCAGTTGGGTGGCACGTAGCAATCAGCCCCAGCATTTT.